The 19 T cell receptor beta chains below all came from one sample that was sequenced in a study of T cell changes during pregnancy in multiple sclerosis. Assay used: immunoSEQ multiplex PCR; TCRdb lists only in-frame clones, some missing. The sample carries 60,000 to 75,000 clones, 93% recorded once. This specimen was CD8+ T cells from peripheral blood mononuclear cells, taken in the second trimester of pregnancy. The receptors shown here come from a female donor with multiple sclerosis, enrolled in a pregnancy study.

This clone has just one count. The chain has TRBV13 and TRBJ1-1, with TRBD1 as a possible D gene (6 bases). CDR3 length equals 13 residues. Trimming took off 5 bases at V and 4 bases at J, with 11 bases between the two ends. Germline values: CDR1 PRHDT, CDR2 FYEKMQ (reference sequence). The DNA of the CDR3 is TGTGCCAGCAGCCCACAGGGTTTCACTGAAGCTTTCTTT. Translation: CASSPQGFTEAFF.

The table lists this clone with a count of one. The rearrangement joins TRBV7-2 to TRBJ2-7; D not certain. The CDR3 has 13 residues. The germline V gene has CDR1 SGHTA and CDR2 FQGNSA. V was shortened by 3 bases and J by 0 bases, with 6 bases between the two germline ends. The CDR3, as DNA: TGTGCCAGCAGCTTCCTTAGCTCCTACGAGCAGTACTTC. Its protein is CASSFLSSYEQYF. The whole variable domain, filled in from reference TRBV7-2 and TRBJ2-7, reads GAGVSQSPSNKVTEKGKDVELRCDPISGHTALYWYRQSLGQGLEFLIYFQGNSAPDKSGLPSDRFSAERTGGSVSTLTIQRTQQEDSAVYLCASSFLSSYEQYFGPGTRLTVT.

The CDR3 here is CASSLGRAGRIRGGTQYF. The CDR3 DNA reads as TGTGCCAGCAGCTTAGGGAGGGCGGGTCGGATAAGGGGAGGTACGCAGTATTTT. The chain couples TRBV7-2 to TRBJ2-3; weak D call: TRBD2 (6 bases). The germline V gene encodes CDR1 SGHTA and CDR2 FQGNSA. The CDR3 has 18 residues. The V gene lost 1 base and the J gene lost 8 bases, with 25 bases spanning the gap.

CDR3 nucleotides: TGTGCCAGCCCTGGGACTAGCGGGAGTTTCGAGCAGTACTTC. It codes for CASPGTSGSFEQYF. This chain uses TRBV2 with TRBJ2-7, with 14 bases identical to TRBD2. Germline V gene lookup returns CDR1 SNHLY and CDR2 FYNNEI. The junction had 6 bases not matched to a gene; V was cut back by 8 bases and J by 6 bases. CDR3 length equals 14 residues.

This clone was seen once. The chain combines TRBV9 with TRBJ2-2; D gene ambiguous. The germline gives CDR1 SGDLS, CDR2 YYNGEE. Deletions cut 3 bases from V and 2 bases from J, with 2 bases between. This CDR3 spans 12 amino acids. The CDR3 is CASSANTGELFF. CDR3 DNA: TGTGCCAGCAGCGCTAACACCGGGGAGCTGTTTTTT.

The rearrangement joins TRBV5-1 to TRBJ2-1, with D perhaps TRBD2 (5 bases). The CDR3 length is 17 residues. The germline V gene encodes CDR1 SGHRS and CDR2 YFSETQ. Trimming left V 0 bases short and J 8 bases short, with 21 bases between. CDR3 amino acids: CASSLEFGLEGADEQFF. The CDR3 DNA reads TGCGCCAGCAGCTTGGAATTCGGACTCGAGGGTGCGGATGAGCAGTTCTTC.

This chain uses TRBV27 with TRBJ2-1; 9 nucleotides align to TRBD2. The trim removed 7 bases at V and 4 bases at J, leaving 11 bases unmatched. CDR1 MNHEY and CDR2 SMNVEV come from the germline V gene (reference sequence). The CDR3 length is 16 residues. The CDR3 DNA sequence: TGTGCCAGCACCGGAGCTAGCGGGGCTTTTTACAATGAGCAGTTCTTC. It codes for CASTGASGAFYNEQFF.

The rearrangement links TRBV11-2 to TRBJ2-7, with a weak D call TRBD1 (6 bases). Germline V gives CDR1 SGHAT, CDR2 FQNNGV. V lost 5 bases and J 0 bases, leaving 17 bases between the germline ends. This CDR3 comprises 16 residues. CDR3 bases: TGTGCCAGCAGCGCCGGGACATCGGTCGGCTCCTACGAGCAGTACTTC. Translated, it gives CASSAGTSVGSYEQYF.

This rearrangement joins TRBV27 to TRBJ2-3; 7 nucleotides line up with TRBD2. CDR3 size: 13 residues. V was clipped by 5 bases and J by 5 bases; unmatched bases: 4. Germline-derived CDR1 and CDR2 are MNHEY and SMNVEV (reference sequence). The CDR3: CASSVGLVDTQYF. The CDR3 nucleotides read TGTGCCAGCAGTGTAGGACTAGTAGATACGCAGTATTTT.

V is TRBV7-9 and J is TRBJ2-5; D gene unclear. Deletions cut 1 base from V and 2 bases from J, with 5 bases between. The length of the CDR3 is 13 residues. CDR1 is SEHNR, CDR2 FQNEAQ, per germline (reference sequence). CDR3 amino acids: CASSLVQQETQYF. The CDR3 nucleotides are TGTGCCAGCAGCTTAGTTCAGCAAGAGACCCAGTACTTC.

The V gene is TRBV13, the J gene TRBJ1-2; no reliable D call. From germline, CDR1 is PRHDT and CDR2 FYEKMQ (reference sequence). The CDR3 runs to 17 residues. V dropped 3 bases and J dropped 3 bases, with 20 bases sitting between them. CDR3: CASSFGRGRVRDYGYTF. CDR3 coding DNA: TGTGCCAGCAGCTTTGGTCGGGGAAGGGTGAGGGACTATGGCTACACCTTC.

The CDR3, as DNA: TGTGCCAGCAGTATCGGGACAGGGTTCGTCTACGAGCAGTACTTC. This sequence encodes CASSIGTGFVYEQYF. This chain links TRBV27 with TRBJ2-7; 9 bases align to TRBD1. Germline V CDR1 and CDR2: MNHEY, SMNVEV (reference sequence). The CDR3 runs 15 residues. The V segment lost 5 bases and the J segment 3 bases; nucleotides outside the gene matches: 8.

This chain uses TRBV18 with TRBJ1-4, with no clear D. Per germline, CDR1 KGHSH and CDR2 LQKENI. CDR3 length: 14 amino acids. Trimming pared 3 bases from V and 1 base from J, leaving 6 bases between. The CDR3 DNA reads as TGTGCCAGCTCACCGTGGAGAACTAATGAAAAACTGTTTTTT. Translation gives CASSPWRTNEKLFF.

The rearrangement joins TRBV7-9 to TRBJ2-2, with 14 nucleotides matching TRBD2. Germline V gene sequence: CDR1 SEHNR, CDR2 FQNEAQ (reference sequence). V lost 5 bases to trimming and J lost 4 bases; unmatched junction nucleotides: 9. The CDR3 covers 18 residues. The CDR3 DNA reads as TGTGCCAGCAGCGGACTAGCGGGAGGAATCTCGGGCACCGGGGAGCTGTTTTTT. Translation gives CASSGLAGGISGTGELFF. Together with reference TRBV7-9 and TRBJ2-2, the CDR3 gives the full variable domain: DTGVSQNPRHKITKRGQNVTFRCDPISEHNRLYWYRQTLGQGPEFLTYFQNEAQLEKSRLLSDRFSAERPKGSFSTLEIQRTEQGDSAMYLCASSGLAGGISGTGELFFGEGSRLTVL.

V gene TRBV27 combines with J gene TRBJ1-5; 8 bases align to TRBD1. The junction had 3 bases not matched to a gene; V was cut back by 6 bases and J by 5 bases. Germline V gives CDR1 MNHEY, CDR2 SMNVEV (reference sequence). This CDR3 spans 13 amino acids. As DNA, the CDR3 is TGTGCCAGCAGGCAGGGGGCCTATCAGCCCCAGCATTTT. As protein: CASRQGAYQPQHF.

The chain couples TRBV9 to TRBJ1-2, with 10 bases matching TRBD1. Germline V lookup: CDR1 SGDLS, CDR2 YYNGEE. The CDR3 spans 15 residues. Unmatched junction bases numbered 8, after V lost 5 bases and J lost 4 bases. This CDR3 reads CASRDRTGGPYGYTF. In DNA, the CDR3 is TGTGCCAGCAGGGATCGGACAGGGGGACCCTATGGCTACACCTTC.

This sequence joins TRBV9 and TRBJ2-5; 10 nucleotides align to TRBD2. Losses at the gene ends were 2 bases for V and 5 bases for J; bases not matched to a gene: 9. The CDR3 runs 16 residues. Germline V gene sequence: CDR1 SGDLS, CDR2 YYNGEE. The CDR3 DNA reads TGTGCCAGCAGCGTCGGGACTAGCGAGAGTGCGGAGACCCAGTACTTC. The encoded protein is CASSVGTSESAETQYF.

The rearrangement links TRBV7-9 to TRBJ1-2; 7 bases align to TRBD1. V gave up 2 bases and J gave up 3 bases; unmatched junction bases: 9. The CDR3 contains 16 residues. Per germline, CDR1 SEHNR and CDR2 FQNEAQ (reference sequence). The CDR3 DNA is TGTGCCAGCAGCTTATCCTTCGGACAGGTCGACTATGGCTACACCTTC. This gives the protein CASSLSFGQVDYGYTF.

With regard to this clone: This CDR3 is also generated by other DNA sequences in the sample. V usage is TRBV4-1 and J usage is TRBJ2-7, with D hard to call. The CDR3 spans 13 residues. V gave up 1 base and J gave up 0 bases, with 4 bases separating them. CDR1 is MGHRA, CDR2 YSYEKL, per germline. The CDR3 DNA reads as TGCGCCAGCAGCCAAGCCAGCTCCTACGAGCAGTACTTC. Translated: CASSQASSYEQYF.